These 15 T cell receptor beta chains share one sample of origin, sequenced in a study of immune evolution from preneoplasia to lung adenocarcinoma. Sequenced by immunoSEQ multiplex PCR; TCRdb stores in-frame clones only, minus some. The table includes several thousand clones, 70% to 90% detected once. The specimen was FFPE atypical adenomatous hyperplasia tissue from the lung. The sample's subset: atypical adenomatous hyperplasia (AAH), lung preneoplasia. The receptors stem from a person aged 65 to 79 with lung adenocarcinoma.

This chain uses TRBV7-9 with TRBJ2-1, with D unclear. Per germline, CDR1 SEHNR and CDR2 FQNEAQ (reference sequence). This CDR3 contains 14 residues. V lost 2 bases and J lost 0, with 5 bases in between. The DNA of the CDR3 is TGTGCCAGCAGCTTACTCGGCTCCTACAATGAGCAGTTCTTC. Translated, it gives CASSLLGSYNEQFF.

This rearrangement joins TRBV7-9 to TRBJ1-1; D perhaps matches TRBD1 (6 bases). The CDR3 sequence is 14 residues long. Germline lookup yields CDR1 SEHNR and CDR2 FQNEAQ (reference sequence). V was pared by 5 bases and J by 1 base, with 11 bases between. The CDR3 DNA reads as TGTGCCAGCAGCATACAGGGAAGGAACACTGAAGCTTTCTTT. This translates into CASSIQGRNTEAFF.

Worth noting for this clone: A junction boundary mismatches the germline segment, possibly from a read error. The chain uses TRBV4-1 and TRBJ2-3; TRBD1 might be the D (6 bases). Germline V gene lookup returns CDR1 MGHRA and CDR2 YSYEKL. The CDR3 runs to 15 residues. CDR3 in DNA: TGCGCCAGTAGCCAGATGACAGGTAGCACAGATACGCAGTATTTT. This codes for CASSQMTGSTDTQYF.

The V call is TRBV6-1, the J call TRBJ1-2; 9 bases are shared with TRBD1. Germline V gene data show CDR1 as MNHNS and CDR2 as SASEGT. V shed 6 bases, J shed 5 bases, and the junction held 4 bases outside the gene matches. The CDR3 sequence is 13 residues long. CDR3 sequence reads: CASSADRGYGYTF. The CDR3 DNA sequence: TGTGCCAGCAGCGCTGACAGGGGGTATGGCTACACCTTC.

V usage is TRBV12-5 and J usage is TRBJ2-2; D assignment may be TRBD1 or TRBD2 (5 bases each). Germline loops: CDR1 LGHNT, CDR2 FRNRAP. This CDR3 is built from 16 residues. Trimming took 0 bases from V and 2 from J, leaving 10 bases between them. CDR3 DNA sequence: TGTGCTAGTGGTTTGGTACGGGGACCAAACACCGGGGAGCTGTTTTTT. Translated: CASGLVRGPNTGELFF.

This chain uses TRBV6-1 with TRBJ1-2, with D perhaps TRBD1 (6 bases). The germline V and J ends were trimmed by 5 bases and 4 bases, with 17 bases remaining between them. This CDR3 region has 15 residues. Per germline, CDR1 MNHNS and CDR2 SASEGT. The CDR3 nucleotides read TGTGCCAGCAGTCCCCGGGAAGGGGGAAGCTATGGCTACACCTTC. This codes for CASSPREGGSYGYTF.

The CDR3 protein is CASRGVGRDEQYF. CDR3 DNA: TGTGCCAGCAGGGGGGTCGGTAGAGACGAGCAGTACTTC. The chain carries TRBV11-2 and TRBJ2-7; D tentatively fits TRBD1 or TRBD2 (5 bases each). This CDR3 region has 13 residues. Germline CDR1 reads SGHAT; CDR2 reads FQNNGV. The V end lost 6 bases, the J end lost 5 bases, and 14 bases lay between the germline ends.

This clone was counted once. As DNA, the CDR3 is TGTGCCAGTAGTATTCGTTCTAGCGGGACCTACGAGCAGTACTTC. This encodes CASSIRSSGTYEQYF. The chain is built from TRBV19 and TRBJ2-7; TRBD2 aligns across 9 bases. CDR1 is LNHDA, CDR2 SQIVND, per germline (reference sequence). The CDR3 loop spans 15 amino acids. Trimming cost V 3 bases and J 2 bases; bases outside gene matches: 5.

The chain combines TRBV5-1 with TRBJ2-3; 9 positions agree with TRBD2. This CDR3 has 15 residues. Unmatched junction bases numbered 2, after V lost 0 bases and J lost 3 bases. Germline V gene lookup returns CDR1 SGHRS and CDR2 YFSETQ. The CDR3 sequence is CASSLDAGGTDTQYF. DNA of the CDR3: TGCGCCAGCAGCTTGGATGCGGGGGGGACAGATACGCAGTATTTT.

The chain recombines TRBV5-1 with TRBJ1-1; a weak D match, TRBD1 (5 bases). CDR1 is SGHRS, CDR2 YFSETQ, per germline. V dropped 4 bases and J dropped 7 bases, with 17 bases sitting between them. This CDR3 is built from 14 residues. The CDR3 loop is CASSRGGEGGEAFF. DNA of the CDR3: TGCGCCAGCAGCCGGGGGGGAGAGGGAGGTGAAGCTTTCTTT.

The chain couples TRBV12-5 to TRBJ1-5; TRBD1 might be the D (6 bases). Germline lookup yields CDR1 LGHNT and CDR2 FRNRAP. The CDR3 has 16 residues. Trimming stripped 5 bases from V and 5 bases from J, with 19 bases between. The CDR3 sequence: CASGHKQGNRDQPQHF. CDR3 coding DNA: TGTGCTAGTGGTCATAAACAGGGTAATAGGGATCAGCCCCAGCATTTT.

The chain uses TRBV7-3 and TRBJ2-1; D may be TRBD1 or TRBD2 (7 bases each). The CDR3 contains 16 residues. V was trimmed by 4 bases and J by 3 bases, leaving 16 bases between them. Germline V lookup: CDR1 SGHTA, CDR2 FQGTGA. The CDR3 spells CASSSRGGGDYNEQFF. The DNA for the CDR3 is TGTGCCAGCAGCTCCAGGGGGGGCGGGGACTACAATGAGCAGTTCTTC. The whole variable domain, filled in from reference TRBV7-3 and TRBJ2-1, reads GAGVSQTPSNKVTEKGKYVELRCDPISGHTALYWYRQSLGQGPEFLIYFQGTGAADDSGLPNDRFFAVRPEGSVSTLKIQRTERGDSAVYLCASSSRGGGDYNEQFFGPGTRLTVL.

This sequence joins TRBV25-1 and TRBJ2-7; TRBD2 aligns across 7 bases. Germline CDR1 and CDR2: MGHDK and SYGVNS. The V segment lost 8 bases and the J segment 4 bases; nucleotides outside the gene matches: 5. The CDR3 totals 12 residues. DNA for the CDR3: TGTGCCAGCTCCGGACTAGTATACGAGCAGTACTTC. Translating it yields CASSGLVYEQYF.

The chain carries TRBV7-4 and TRBJ1-5, with D unresolved. Germline CDR1 is SGHVT and CDR2 is SQSDAQ. The CDR3 is 14 residues long. Trimming removed 3 bases at V and 5 bases at J, with 11 bases between. The CDR3 sequence is CASSLGRRYQPQHF. The CDR3, as DNA: TGTGCCAGCAGCTTGGGGAGGCGTTATCAGCCCCAGCATTTT.

The chain employs TRBV7-9 and TRBJ2-7; a possible D gene is TRBD2 (6 bases). Trimming cost V 1 base and J 3 bases, with 19 bases left between them. Germline CDR1 is SEHNR and CDR2 is FQNEAQ (reference sequence). CDR3 length: 17 amino acids. The CDR3 coding sequence is TGTGCCAGCAGCTTAGAACTAGCCTCGAACTTTTTCTACGAGCAGTACTTC. Encoded protein: CASSLELASNFFYEQYF.